The T cell receptor (beta chain) under discussion was sequenced for a study of blood T cell repertoires in COVID-19 (dated by TCRdb to 2018 to 2021). General notes on the study: Samples from collaborators originated in the United States, Italy and Spain and spanned both the acute and convalescent phases of COVID-19. Nearly every sample came with metadata listing a de-identified subject ID, COVID-19 status, age in years and sex. The dataset comprised deeply sampled blood TCRbeta repertoires from subjects exposed to, actively infected with, or recovered from COVID-19. The repertoires were released in a freely available public database intended as a resource for research on the immune response to SARS-CoV-2. The samples were drawn from two sources: the first 160 participants of the ongoing ImmuneRACE study, and about 1,300 subjects contributed by 6 global collaborators. The prospective study material was composed of cDNA or gDNA derived from T cells, B-cell-depleted T cells, or PBMCs. Where available, HLA class I and class II types were taken from metadata supplied by the sample provider and were not determined by assay-based typing.

In the germline V gene (reference sequence), CDR1 corresponds to MNHEY and CDR2 to SMNVEV. From the cysteine up to the phenylalanine, the CDR3 has a length of 17 residues. The DNA shown is the 51-base CDR3, in frame from base 1. The germline V and J ends show losses of 2 bases and 4 bases respectively, and no gene match explains 12 bases of the junction. TCRbeta CDR3 regions were amplified from genomic DNA by means of the immunoSEQ Assay, a bias-controlled multiplex PCR. The study's own analysis went as follows. Within the assay, amplification of reference gene primers was used to estimate how many nucleated cells each sample contained. To quantify the absolute abundance of each unique TCRbeta CDR3 rearrangement, sequence reads were collapsed and filtered. For each sample, productive Simpson clonality was calculated as the square root of Simpson's diversity index across productive rearrangements. TCRdb holds this immuneACCESS table with in-frame rearrangements only. Some clones are missing; in checked studies, unresolved V genes explain under half, and the rest has no known cause. The V and J calls and clone size are taken from that table; D and trimming were inferred from the DNA. The sample table lists tens of thousands of clones, approximately 86% of them with a count of one. The leading ten clones occupy approximately 30% of the sample.

Note on this clone: Its cognate antigen has yet to be identified. No base qualities exist here, and no much larger clone lies one base off it.

Results and caveats for the whole study, not just this receptor: The quantity of clinical and demographic metadata differed by source and by participant and was supplied without curation.

Collaborating institutions collected whole blood in K2EDTA tubes following their own protocols. For TCRbeta analysis, collaborators shipped samples as frozen whole blood, isolated PBMCs, or DNA extracted from either of those sample types. The sequencing sample was made of peripheral blood. The sequence was obtained from a man in his forties or fifties with acute or convalescent COVID-19. Recombination linked TRBV27 to TRBJ2-7, with 9 central nucleotides matching TRBD1. The DNA sequence is given as TGTGCCAGCAGTTTACTGGGGACAGGGTCGTTCGGGTACGAGCAGTACTTC. Translated, this gives CASSLLGTGSFGYEQYF.